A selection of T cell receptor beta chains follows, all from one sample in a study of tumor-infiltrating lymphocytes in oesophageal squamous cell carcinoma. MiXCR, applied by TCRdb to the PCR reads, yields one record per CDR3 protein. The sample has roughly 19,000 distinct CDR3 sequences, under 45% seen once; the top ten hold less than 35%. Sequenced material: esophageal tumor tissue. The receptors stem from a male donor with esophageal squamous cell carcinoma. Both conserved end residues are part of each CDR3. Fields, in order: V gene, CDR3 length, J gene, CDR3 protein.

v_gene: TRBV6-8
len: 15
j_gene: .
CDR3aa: CASSSEAGGRETQFF

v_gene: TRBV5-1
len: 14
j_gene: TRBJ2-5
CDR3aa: CASSWRGAGKTQYF

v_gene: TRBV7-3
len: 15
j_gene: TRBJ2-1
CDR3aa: CASSPGGTTYNEQFF

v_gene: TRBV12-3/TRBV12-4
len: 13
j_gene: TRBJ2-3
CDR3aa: CASRSGSLGELYF

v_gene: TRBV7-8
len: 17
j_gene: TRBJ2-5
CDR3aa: CASSLAVNSGSQETQYF

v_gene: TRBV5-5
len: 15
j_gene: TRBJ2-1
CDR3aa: CASRGVGRAYNEQFF

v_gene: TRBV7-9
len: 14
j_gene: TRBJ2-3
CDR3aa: CASSLGWSTDTQYF

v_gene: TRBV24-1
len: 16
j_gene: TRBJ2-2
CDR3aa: CATSDLGTAAHGELFF

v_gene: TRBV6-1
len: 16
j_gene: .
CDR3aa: CASSYIQSGGYNEQFF

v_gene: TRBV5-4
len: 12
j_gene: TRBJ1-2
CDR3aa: CASSLGGYGYTF

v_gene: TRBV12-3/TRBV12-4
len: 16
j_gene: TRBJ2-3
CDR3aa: CASSTRRGAGTDTQYF

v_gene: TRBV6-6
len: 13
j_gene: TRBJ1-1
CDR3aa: CASSYGRNTEAFF

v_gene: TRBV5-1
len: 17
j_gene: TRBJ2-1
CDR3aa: CASSLRGEAGPYNEQFF

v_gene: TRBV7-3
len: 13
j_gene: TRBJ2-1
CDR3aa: CASSLLVANEQFF

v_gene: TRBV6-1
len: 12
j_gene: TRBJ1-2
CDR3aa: CASTAANYGYTF

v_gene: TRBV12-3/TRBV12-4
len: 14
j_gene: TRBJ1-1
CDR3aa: CASSLSAAGTEAFF

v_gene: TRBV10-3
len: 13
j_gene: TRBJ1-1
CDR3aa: CAISDGGNTEAFF

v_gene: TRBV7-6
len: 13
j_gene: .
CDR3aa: CASSLPAGDEQFF

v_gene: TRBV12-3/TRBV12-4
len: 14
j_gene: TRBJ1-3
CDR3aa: CASSFVQTGNTIYF

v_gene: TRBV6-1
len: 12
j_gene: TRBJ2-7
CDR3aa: CASKSTSYEQYF

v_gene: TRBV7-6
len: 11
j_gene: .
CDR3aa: CASSLTIWQFF

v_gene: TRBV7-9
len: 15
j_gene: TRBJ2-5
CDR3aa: CASSLGSGGGETQYF

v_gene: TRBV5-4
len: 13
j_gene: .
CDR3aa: CASSLGQGLEQYF

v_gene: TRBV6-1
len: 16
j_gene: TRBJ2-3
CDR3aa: CASTLLRGSSTDTQYF

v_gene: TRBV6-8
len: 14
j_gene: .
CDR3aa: CASSPGTGNYGYTF

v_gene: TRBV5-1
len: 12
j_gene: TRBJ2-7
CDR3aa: CASSPDTYEQYF

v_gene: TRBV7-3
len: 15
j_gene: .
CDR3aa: CASSPSSGAQGEQFF

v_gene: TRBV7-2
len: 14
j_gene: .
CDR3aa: CASSLIGRLGEQYF

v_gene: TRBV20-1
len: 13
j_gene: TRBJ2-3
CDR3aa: CSARDQSGRTQYF

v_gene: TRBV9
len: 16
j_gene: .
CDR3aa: CASSVSLAVSTDTQFF

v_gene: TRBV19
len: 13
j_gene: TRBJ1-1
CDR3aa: CASGRERDTEAFF

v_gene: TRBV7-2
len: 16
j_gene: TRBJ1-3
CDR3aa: CASSYTGSVSGNTIYF

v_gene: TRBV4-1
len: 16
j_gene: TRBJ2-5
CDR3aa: CASSLKLAGPQETQYF

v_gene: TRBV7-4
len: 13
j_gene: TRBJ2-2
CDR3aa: CASDRRYTGELFF

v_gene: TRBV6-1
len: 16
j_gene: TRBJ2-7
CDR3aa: CASTYVGGQGSSEQYF

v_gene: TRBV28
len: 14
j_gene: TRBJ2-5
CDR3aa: CASNTPAYQETQYF

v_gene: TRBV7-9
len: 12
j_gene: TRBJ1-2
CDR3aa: CASSLENYGYTF

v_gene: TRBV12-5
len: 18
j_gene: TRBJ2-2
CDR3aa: CASGLASGHVPITGELFF

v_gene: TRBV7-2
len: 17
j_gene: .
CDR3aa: CASSLAGGDYPTYEQYF

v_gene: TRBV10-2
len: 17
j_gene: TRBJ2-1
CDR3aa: CASRGTGGVGSYNEQFF

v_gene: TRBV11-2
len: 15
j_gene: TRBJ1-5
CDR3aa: CASSLFSDSNQPQHF

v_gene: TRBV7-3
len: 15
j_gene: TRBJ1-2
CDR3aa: CASSSQGGQVYGYTF

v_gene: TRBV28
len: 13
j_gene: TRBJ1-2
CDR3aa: CASSVKPRGGYTF

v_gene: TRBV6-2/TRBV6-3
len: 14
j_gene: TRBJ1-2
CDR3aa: CASSYSGAPRGYTF

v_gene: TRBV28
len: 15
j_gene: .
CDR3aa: CASTMNSGGTYEQYF

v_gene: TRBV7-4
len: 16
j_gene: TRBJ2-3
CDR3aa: CASSPTTSGSADTQYF

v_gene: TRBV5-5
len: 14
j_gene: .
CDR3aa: CASSFDRGLAGAFF

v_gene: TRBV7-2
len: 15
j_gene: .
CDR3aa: CASSSVDSGSYEQYF

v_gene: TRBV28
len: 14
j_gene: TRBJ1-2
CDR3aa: CASRPDRVGYGYTF

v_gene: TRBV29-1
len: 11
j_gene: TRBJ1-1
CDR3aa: CSAQEDGKAFF

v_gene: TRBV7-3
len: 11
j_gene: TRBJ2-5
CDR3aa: CASSPQGTQYF

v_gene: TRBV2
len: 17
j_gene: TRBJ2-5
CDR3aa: CASSEAVSLAVQETQYF